This T cell receptor beta chain was profiled in a study of regulatory T cells in long-lasting Graves disease. Study summary: Graves' patients diagnosed newly had used antithyroid drugs under 3 months.

With regard to this clonotype: Its target is unknown.

As for time point: newly diagnosed GD, antithyroid drugs for less than 3 months. From PBMCs, RNA was extracted and then used to make the TCR library. In Xi'an, China, an endocrinology department was the source of patients. Whole-study results and caveats: With under 3,500 shared public clonotypes, persistent patients exceeded new patients, who shared just over 950.

iRepertoire HTBI primers and Arm-PCR of CDR3 regions built TCR beta libraries. In the study's own analysis: Sequenced samples collectively carried 55 to 80 TRBV and 12 to 15 TRBJ segments. TCRdb re-analysed the multiplex PCR reads in MiXCR, keeping a single row per CDR3 protein. The V and J calls, along with clone size, are taken from TCRdb and not from the paper's own processing. This sample yields some 490,000 distinct CDR3 sequences, of which 12% are seen a single time; more than 8% belongs to the top ten. This sample also appeared in a second study, on T cells in Graves' hyperthyroidism and ophthalmopathy.

This clonotype was obtained from a woman younger than 45 with Graves disease. The input for sequencing was peripheral blood mononuclear cells (PBMCs), taken at new diagnosis, from a patient treated with antithyroid drugs.

CDR3 sequence reads: CSARDKFEGLGEKLFF. CDR3 bases: TGCAGTGCTAGAGATAAGTTTGAGGGGCTGGGGGAAAAACTGTTTTTT. The chain joins TRBV20-1 to TRBJ1-4; TRBD1 is a possible D gene (5 bases). In germline, CDR1 is DFQATT, CDR2 SNEGSKA (reference sequence). The CDR3 spans 16 residues. Trimming shortened V by 0 bases and J by 8 bases, and 19 bases separated the two germline ends.